The rows below give T cell receptor beta chains drawn from one sample of a study of memory CD4+ T cells and cytomegalovirus serostatus. TCRdb's table, derived via immunoSEQ multiplex PCR, lists solely in-frame clones and lacks some. The table has about 41,000 clones, 75% to 85% seen once. Material: memory CD4+ T cells from blood. The receptors come from an adult in good health and CMV-seronegative. The conserved cysteine and the conserved F or W are not part of the CDR3 here. Fields, in order: J gene, V gene, D gene, CDR3 protein. The D gene is left open where the match is weak.

j_gene: TRBJ2-7; v_gene: TRBV5-6; d_gene: TRBD1; CDR3aa: ASSRQGNSYEQY
j_gene: TRBJ2-3; v_gene: TRBV7-3; d_gene: TRBD2; CDR3aa: ASSLSRSGGADTQY
j_gene: TRBJ2-1; v_gene: TRBV9; d_gene: TRBD2; CDR3aa: ASSVAPSSGREQF
j_gene: TRBJ1-6; v_gene: TRBV19; d_gene: TRBD1; CDR3aa: ASSILTGDNSPLH
j_gene: TRBJ2-7; v_gene: TRBV25-1; d_gene: -; CDR3aa: ASSERYEQY
j_gene: TRBJ1-1; v_gene: TRBV6-1; d_gene: -; CDR3aa: ASSETLYRAF
j_gene: TRBJ2-3; v_gene: TRBV10-3; d_gene: -; CDR3aa: ATGESRETDTQY
j_gene: TRBJ2-1; v_gene: TRBV4-3; d_gene: -; CDR3aa: ASSPSREKVNNEQF
j_gene: TRBJ2-3; v_gene: TRBV7-8; d_gene: -; CDR3aa: ASSLARFAGQGDTQY
j_gene: TRBJ2-7; v_gene: TRBV6-5; d_gene: -; CDR3aa: ASSYQGYEQY
j_gene: TRBJ1-1; v_gene: TRBV6-6; d_gene: -; CDR3aa: ASRRTGTEAF
j_gene: TRBJ2-2; v_gene: TRBV5-5; d_gene: TRBD2; CDR3aa: ASSSGTSGANTGELF
j_gene: TRBJ2-2; v_gene: TRBV7-3; d_gene: TRBD2; CDR3aa: ASSLTGGGSTGELF
j_gene: TRBJ2-3; v_gene: TRBV11-2; d_gene: -; CDR3aa: ASSQDGFTDTQY
j_gene: TRBJ1-6; v_gene: TRBV2; d_gene: TRBD1; CDR3aa: ASRGLVYGTGASPLH
j_gene: TRBJ2-1; v_gene: TRBV30; d_gene: -; CDR3aa: AWSGRDEQF
j_gene: TRBJ1-2; v_gene: TRBV18; d_gene: TRBD1; CDR3aa: ASSPVQGGNYGYT
j_gene: TRBJ1-3; v_gene: TRBV7-6; d_gene: TRBD1; CDR3aa: ASSSGGQLNTIY
j_gene: TRBJ1-2; v_gene: TRBV4-2; d_gene: -; CDR3aa: ASSPGGGGYT
j_gene: TRBJ2-3; v_gene: TRBV6-5; d_gene: -; CDR3aa: ASSYSGGGSDTQY
j_gene: TRBJ1-2; v_gene: TRBV19; d_gene: TRBD1; CDR3aa: ASSISPGGYGYT
j_gene: TRBJ2-5; v_gene: TRBV18; d_gene: -; CDR3aa: ASSPMGAGETQY
j_gene: TRBJ1-6; v_gene: TRBV19; d_gene: TRBD1; CDR3aa: ASKGQGDSPLH
j_gene: TRBJ2-6; v_gene: TRBV6-1; d_gene: -; CDR3aa: AISDGPKRGANVLT
j_gene: TRBJ1-4; v_gene: TRBV6-5; d_gene: -; CDR3aa: ASSRQVAREKLF
j_gene: TRBJ2-5; v_gene: TRBV4-2; d_gene: -; CDR3aa: ASSHRDSQETQY
j_gene: TRBJ1-1; v_gene: TRBV7-3; d_gene: TRBD1; CDR3aa: ASSLMAQGAGEAF
j_gene: TRBJ1-1; v_gene: TRBV5-1; d_gene: TRBD1; CDR3aa: ASKPSAGGTEAF
j_gene: TRBJ1-5; v_gene: TRBV10-3; d_gene: -; CDR3aa: AISRDNVNQPQH
j_gene: TRBJ1-6; v_gene: TRBV6-5; d_gene: TRBD1; CDR3aa: ASSYGVGTGGSPLH
j_gene: TRBJ1-4; v_gene: TRBV7-8; d_gene: TRBD1; CDR3aa: ASSLGVGTDEKLF
j_gene: TRBJ1-5; v_gene: TRBV6-5; d_gene: TRBD1; CDR3aa: ASSSRQGALGPQH
j_gene: TRBJ1-1; v_gene: TRBV18; d_gene: -; CDR3aa: ASSPGEEAF
j_gene: TRBJ2-5; v_gene: TRBV7-9; d_gene: -; CDR3aa: ASSLQGPETQY
j_gene: TRBJ2-1; v_gene: TRBV6-5; d_gene: TRBD2; CDR3aa: ASRPGLENEQF
j_gene: -; v_gene: TRBV5-6; d_gene: -; CDR3aa: ASSLGLETYEQY
j_gene: TRBJ2-7; v_gene: TRBV4-2; d_gene: -; CDR3aa: ASSRELDSRSHEQY
j_gene: TRBJ2-1; v_gene: TRBV5-6; d_gene: TRBD2; CDR3aa: ASSFGGGYNEQF
j_gene: TRBJ1-2; v_gene: TRBV10-3; d_gene: -; CDR3aa: AIRDYGYT
j_gene: TRBJ2-7; v_gene: TRBV21-1; d_gene: -; CDR3aa: ASSKPGDGAYEQY
j_gene: TRBJ1-2; v_gene: TRBV4-3; d_gene: -; CDR3aa: ASSHRQGGGYT
j_gene: TRBJ1-5; v_gene: TRBV9; d_gene: -; CDR3aa: ASSVGYSNQPQH
j_gene: TRBJ2-7; v_gene: TRBV7-2; d_gene: TRBD2; CDR3aa: ASSEEAGGLSYEQY
j_gene: TRBJ1-1; v_gene: TRBV4-1; d_gene: -; CDR3aa: ASSQEAGGREAF
j_gene: TRBJ1-1; v_gene: TRBV7-2; d_gene: -; CDR3aa: ASSFQGRAEAF
j_gene: TRBJ2-7; v_gene: TRBV19; d_gene: -; CDR3aa: ASSAGPYEQY
j_gene: TRBJ2-7; v_gene: TRBV10-3; d_gene: -; CDR3aa: AISEGHSYEQY
j_gene: TRBJ1-2; v_gene: TRBV5-6; d_gene: -; CDR3aa: ASSSLRTVNGYT
j_gene: TRBJ2-5; v_gene: TRBV6-1; d_gene: -; CDR3aa: ASNLGGWETQY
j_gene: TRBJ2-1; v_gene: TRBV6-6; d_gene: TRBD2; CDR3aa: ASSYLRGVDLSEQF
j_gene: TRBJ2-2; v_gene: TRBV25-1; d_gene: -; CDR3aa: ASSRMGVTGELF
j_gene: TRBJ1-5; v_gene: TRBV6-1; d_gene: -; CDR3aa: ASLAGGNQPQH
j_gene: TRBJ2-7; v_gene: TRBV10-3; d_gene: TRBD1; CDR3aa: AISELGLGQVSYEQY
j_gene: TRBJ1-6; v_gene: TRBV30; d_gene: -; CDR3aa: AWAPNYNSPLH
j_gene: TRBJ2-6; v_gene: TRBV5-1; d_gene: -; CDR3aa: ASWGRGRDGANVLT